This T cell receptor (beta chain) was recovered during a study of blood T cells in healthy people across ages. It was with a sample-barcoded 5' primer and a J-beta primer mix that a second PCR of roughly 7 to 12 cycles was run. MiXCR was run by TCRdb on the 5' RACE reads, yielding one entry per CDR3 protein. Of about 670,000 distinct CDR3 sequences in the sample, over 40% were seen once. The germline CDR1 and CDR2 sequences are LGHNA and YNFKEQ. Losses at the gene ends were 2 bases for V and 6 bases for J; bases not matched to a gene: 3. The CDR3 runs 13 residues. This clonotype has just a few counts.

Sequencing was done on a sample of blood. The chain links TRBV4-2 to TRBJ2-7; TRBD1 matches at 8 bases. The clonotype originates from a man at least 80 years old in good health. The CDR3, as DNA: TGTGCCAGCAGCCAACCCGGGACAGGCGAGCAGTACTTC. Residues: CASSQPGTGEQYF.